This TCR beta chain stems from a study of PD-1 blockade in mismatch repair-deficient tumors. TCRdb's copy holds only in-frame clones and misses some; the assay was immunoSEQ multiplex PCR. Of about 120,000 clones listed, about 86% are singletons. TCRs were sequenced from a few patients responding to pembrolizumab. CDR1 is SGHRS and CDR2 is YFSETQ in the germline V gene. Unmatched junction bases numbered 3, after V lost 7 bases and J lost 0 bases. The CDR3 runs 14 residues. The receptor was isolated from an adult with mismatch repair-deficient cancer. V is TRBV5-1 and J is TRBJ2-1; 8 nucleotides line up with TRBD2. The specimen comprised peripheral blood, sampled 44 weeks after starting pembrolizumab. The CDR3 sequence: CASESGSSYNEQFF. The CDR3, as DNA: TGCGCCAGCGAGAGCGGGAGCTCCTACAATGAGCAGTTCTTC.